The clone carrying this TCR beta chain occurred a few times. What it binds is not known. Unique molecular identifiers were built into the TCRbeta library. Each CDR3 protein is one row after TCRdb ran MiXCR on the PCR reads. The sample carries about 900,000 distinct CDR3 sequences, about 29% recorded once. This sample is part of a study of T-cell reconstitution after alpha-beta-depleted transplantation in children. Germline CDR1 SEHNR, CDR2 FQNEAQ (reference sequence). This CDR3 is 14 amino acids long. With 1 base removed from V and 7 bases from J, the gap between germline ends came to 13 bases. Whole-study results and caveats: The origin of high day-60 TCRbeta diversity in some patients lay in surviving recipient T cells and thymic progenitors. By about two months after transplant, alpha-beta T cells reportedly arose from several hundred graft clones that had expanded.

The receptor comes from a boy younger than two who had a stem cell transplant for SCID, so the T cells may come from the graft donor. This material consisted of PBMCs, mostly from graft donor cells, taken 360 days after TCRalphabeta/CD19-depleted stem cell transplant. The genes are TRBV7-9 and TRBJ1-1; TRBD1 is a possible D gene (6 bases). The CDR3: CASSLDSGEDEAFF. CDR3 bases: TGTGCCAGCAGCTTAGATTCAGGGGAGGATGAAGCTTTCTTT.